This entry lists 15 T cell receptor beta chains sequenced from one sample in a study of cytomegalovirus exposure and HLA in healthy donors. TCRdb keeps only in-frame clones here, not all; method: immunoSEQ multiplex PCR. This sample has 150,000 to 200,000 clones, with about 80% found just once. The sequenced sample was PBMCs. These receptors were obtained from a woman between 18 and 30 years old in good health and CMV-seropositive.

CDR3 region: CASSPSGGSGSPLHF. In DNA, the CDR3 is TGTGCCAGCAGCCCAAGCGGGGGGTCGGGGTCACCCCTCCACTTT. The chain couples TRBV7-2 to TRBJ1-6, with D perhaps TRBD1 (5 bases). Looked up from germline, CDR1 is SGHTA and CDR2 is FQGNSA. V gave up 5 bases and J gave up 10 bases, with 18 bases separating them. The CDR3 contains 15 residues.

This sequence joins TRBV4-3 and TRBJ1-4, with 7 nucleotides matching TRBD1. J lost 8 bases, V lost 4 bases, and 7 bases had no gene match. Germline V gene data show CDR1 as LGHNA and CDR2 as YSLEER. The CDR3 length is 14 residues. The CDR3 nucleotides read TGCGCCAGCAGCCGGGATACCAGGGGGGAAAAACTGTTTTTT. It yields the protein CASSRDTRGEKLFF.

The V gene is TRBV15, the J gene TRBJ2-7; 10 bases agree with TRBD1. The CDR3 has 16 residues. Trimming cost V 2 bases and J 0 bases; bases outside gene matches: 4. Germline V gene sequence: CDR1 LNHNV, CDR2 YYDKDF (reference sequence). DNA of the CDR3: TGTGCCACCAGCAGATCCCGGGACAGGGGCTCCTACGAGCAGTACTTC. Its translation: CATSRSRDRGSYEQYF.

The chain has TRBV5-4 and TRBJ2-7; the match to TRBD1 covers 12 bases. Germline V gene lookup returns CDR1 SGHNT and CDR2 YYREEE (reference sequence). This CDR3 contains 14 residues. V dropped 4 bases and J dropped 5; count of bases not matched to a gene: 4. CDR3 in DNA: TGTGCCAGCAGCGCCCGGGACAGGGGGCACGAGCAGTACTTC. This translates into CASSARDRGHEQYF.

The gene calls are TRBV5-1 and TRBJ1-1; no definite D call. Trimming removed 0 bases at V and 0 bases at J, with 12 bases between. There are 16 residues in the CDR3. Germline-derived CDR1 and CDR2 are SGHRS and YFSETQ. The CDR3 region is CASSLDPSGVNTEAFF. CDR3 DNA sequence: TGCGCCAGCAGCTTGGACCCATCCGGGGTGAACACTGAAGCTTTCTTT. The whole variable domain, remainder taken from reference TRBV5-1 and TRBJ1-1, is KAGVTQTPRYLIKTRGQQVTLSCSPISGHRSVSWYQQTPGQGLQFLFEYFSETQRNKGNFPGRFSGRQFSNSRSEMNVSTLELGDSALYLCASSLDPSGVNTEAFFGQGTRLTVV.

This chain links TRBV4-3 with TRBJ2-7; a weak D match, TRBD1 (5 bases). Germline V gene data show CDR1 as LGHNA and CDR2 as YSLEER. The length of the CDR3 is 15 residues. V lost 0 bases and J 0 bases, leaving 9 bases between the germline ends. This CDR3 is CASSQEGRGSYEQYF. The CDR3 DNA reads TGCGCCAGCAGCCAAGAAGGTAGGGGCTCCTACGAGCAGTACTTC.

The CDR3 reads CASTSGGEEDEKLFF. The CDR3 DNA follows: TGTGCCAGCACCTCGGGCGGGGAAGAAGATGAAAAACTGTTTTTT. This chain connects TRBV28 to TRBJ1-4; D is unclear. With 7 bases removed from V and 6 bases from J, the gap between germline ends came to 18 bases. The CDR3 length is 15 residues. Germline V gives CDR1 MDHEN, CDR2 SYDVKM. The full variable domain, completed using reference TRBV28 and TRBJ1-4, is DVKVTQSSRYLVKRTGEKVFLECVQDMDHENMFWYRQDPGLGLRLIYFSYDVKMKEKGDIPEGYSVSREKKERFSLILESASTNQTSMYLCASTSGGEEDEKLFFGSGTQLSVL.

V usage is TRBV7-8 and J usage is TRBJ2-3; 14 bases are shared with TRBD2. This CDR3 is 16 amino acids long. CDR1 and CDR2 (germline): SGHVS, FQNEAQ. J lost 5 bases, V lost 6 bases, and 7 bases had no gene match. CDR3 amino acids: CASRETSGGALDTQYF. DNA for the CDR3: TGTGCCAGCAGGGAGACTAGCGGGGGGGCCTTAGATACGCAGTATTTT.

This chain uses TRBV4-1 with TRBJ2-5, with 7 bases fitting TRBD1. The CDR3 length is 15 residues. The J segment lost 1 base and the V segment lost 3 bases, leaving 5 bases of the junction unmatched. The germline V gene encodes CDR1 MGHRA and CDR2 YSYEKL. CDR3 protein: CASSQPDRVQETQYF. CDR3 sequence (DNA): TGCGCCAGCAGCCAGCCCGACAGGGTCCAAGAGACCCAGTACTTC.

The rearrangement links TRBV2 to TRBJ1-4; TRBD1 matches 9 bases. Germline CDR1 is SNHLY and CDR2 is FYNNEI. V shed 7 bases and J 10 bases; nucleotides not matched to a gene: 16. The CDR3 consists of 16 residues. CDR3 DNA: TGTGCCAGCATGACAGGCCCGGGACAGGGACTCGGAAAACTGTTTTTT. Protein product: CASMTGPGQGLGKLFF.

This clone appeared once. The chain carries TRBV19 and TRBJ1-5, with D perhaps TRBD1 (6 bases). Trimming removed 7 bases from V and 7 bases from J, with 23 bases in between. The CDR3 runs 16 residues. CDR1 is LNHDA and CDR2 is SQIVND in the germline V gene (reference sequence). In DNA form, the CDR3 reads TGTGCCAGTATTGCATCGGGCGGCTCAGGGGTGCAGCCCCAGCATTTT. Its translation is CASIASGGSGVQPQHF.

The V and J genes are TRBV13 and TRBJ2-2; TRBD2 matches at 12 bases. This CDR3 region has 18 residues. Germline-derived CDR1 and CDR2 are PRHDT and FYEKMQ (reference sequence). Trimming at V came to 3 bases and at J to 3 bases, leaving 8 bases not matched to a gene. CDR3 sequence: CASSLLAGGPTDTGELFF. CDR3 nucleotide sequence: TGTGCCAGCAGCTTGCTAGCGGGGGGGCCTACGGACACCGGGGAGCTGTTTTTT.

The chain couples TRBV7-6 to TRBJ2-1, with a tentative D call TRBD2 (5 bases). V gave up 2 bases and J gave up 5 bases, with 10 bases separating them. Germline V gene data show CDR1 as SGHVS and CDR2 as FNYEAQ. This CDR3 has 14 residues. Written as DNA, the CDR3 is TGTGCCAGCAGCTTAAACCTCGGGAACAATGAGCAGTTCTTC. Translated: CASSLNLGNNEQFF.

In DNA, the CDR3 is TGTGCCAGCAGTGACAGGGGGTCCCACCATGAGCAGTTCTTC. Translating it yields CASSDRGSHHEQFF. This chain uses TRBV6-1 with TRBJ2-1, with 7 bases lining up with TRBD1. Germline assignment: CDR1 MNHNS and CDR2 SASEGT. The V and J ends lost 3 bases and 8 bases, in that order; junction bases with no gene match: 7. This CDR3 region has 14 residues.

This chain uses TRBV6-4 with TRBJ1-2, with 7 positions matching TRBD1. Germline values: CDR1 MRHNA, CDR2 SNTAGT. With V trimmed by 6 bases and J by 5 bases, 9 bases remained unmatched. The CDR3 is made up of 14 amino acids. As DNA, the CDR3 is TGTGCCAGCAGCGCTAAAGGGGGCTCGTATGGCTACACCTTC. Protein product: CASSAKGGSYGYTF.